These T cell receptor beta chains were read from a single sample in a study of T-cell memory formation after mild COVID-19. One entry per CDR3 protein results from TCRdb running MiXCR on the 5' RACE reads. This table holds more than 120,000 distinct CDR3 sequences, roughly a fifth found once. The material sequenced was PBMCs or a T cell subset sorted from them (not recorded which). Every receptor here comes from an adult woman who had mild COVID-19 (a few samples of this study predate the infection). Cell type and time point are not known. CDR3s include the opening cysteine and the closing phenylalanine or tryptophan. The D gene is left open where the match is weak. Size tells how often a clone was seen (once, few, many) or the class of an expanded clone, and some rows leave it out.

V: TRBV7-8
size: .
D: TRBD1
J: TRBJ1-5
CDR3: CASSADRGWMGNQPQHF
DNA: TGTGCCAGCAGCGCAGACAGGGGATGGATGGGCAATCAGCCCCAGCATTTT

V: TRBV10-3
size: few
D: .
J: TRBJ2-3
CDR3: CAITERLTSTDTQYF
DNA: TGTGCCATCACCGAGCGGTTAACTAGCACAGATACGCAGTATTTT

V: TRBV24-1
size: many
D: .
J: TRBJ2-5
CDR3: CATGGTEKETQYF
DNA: TGTGCCACCGGAGGGACAGAAAAAGAGACCCAGTACTTC

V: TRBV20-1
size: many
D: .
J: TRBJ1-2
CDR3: CSALGPPPVYGYTF
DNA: TGCAGTGCTCTCGGACCTCCGCCCGTTTATGGCTACACCTTC

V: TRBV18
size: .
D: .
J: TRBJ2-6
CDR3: CASSPRGISGANVLTF
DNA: TGTGCCAGCTCACCCCGCGGTATCTCTGGGGCCAACGTCCTGACTTTC

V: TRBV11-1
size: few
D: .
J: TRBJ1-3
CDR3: CASSLKGNTIYF
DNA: TGTGCCAGCAGCTTAAAGGGAAACACCATATATTTT

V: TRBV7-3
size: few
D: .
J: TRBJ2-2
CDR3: CASSLLYAGELFF
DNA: TGTGCCAGCAGCTTACTTTACGCCGGGGAGCTGTTTTTT

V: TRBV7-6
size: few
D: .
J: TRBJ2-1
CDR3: CASSLWAGGISYNEQFF
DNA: TGTGCCAGCAGCTTATGGGCCGGAGGGATCTCCTACAATGAGCAGTTCTTC

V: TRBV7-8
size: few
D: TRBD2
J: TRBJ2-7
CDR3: CASSFREGNSYEQYF
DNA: TGTGCCAGCAGCTTCCGGGAGGGGAACTCCTACGAGCAGTACTTC

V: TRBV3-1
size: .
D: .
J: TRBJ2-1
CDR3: CASSQSGTLYNEQFF
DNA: TGTGCCAGCAGCCAAAGTGGTACCCTCTACAATGAGCAGTTCTTC

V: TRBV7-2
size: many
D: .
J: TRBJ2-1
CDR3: CASSSTLPTPEQFF
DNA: TGTGCCAGCAGCTCAACCCTACCAACTCCTGAGCAGTTCTTC

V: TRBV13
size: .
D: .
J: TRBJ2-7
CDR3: CASSLRRDSPYEQYF
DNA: TGTGCCAGCAGCTTGAGAAGGGACTCGCCCTACGAGCAGTACTTC

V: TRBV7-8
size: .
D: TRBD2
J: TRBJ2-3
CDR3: CASSLRTSGNTDTQYF
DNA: TGTGCCAGCAGCTTGCGGACTAGCGGAAACACAGATACGCAGTATTTT

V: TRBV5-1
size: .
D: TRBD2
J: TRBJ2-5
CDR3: CASSFPPGWREGRAQETQYF
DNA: TGCGCCAGCAGCTTCCCCCCCGGTTGGCGGGAGGGCCGGGCCCAAGAGACCCAGTACTTC

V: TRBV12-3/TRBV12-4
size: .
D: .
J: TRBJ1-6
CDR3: CASSLVRTAINSPLHF
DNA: TGTGCCAGCAGTTTGGTCCGGACAGCAATTAATTCACCCCTCCACTTT

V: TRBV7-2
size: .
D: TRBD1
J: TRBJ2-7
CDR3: CASRGGQGSYEQYF
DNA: TGTGCCAGCAGGGGGGGACAGGGGTCCTACGAGCAGTACTTC

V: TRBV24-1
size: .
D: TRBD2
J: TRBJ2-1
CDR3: CATSGAGGQYNEQFF
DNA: TGTGCCACCAGTGGAGCGGGAGGGCAATACAATGAGCAGTTCTTC

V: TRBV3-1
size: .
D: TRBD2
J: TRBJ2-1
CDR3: CASSHAWTSGTGNEQFF
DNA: TGTGCCAGCAGCCATGCCTGGACTAGTGGGACGGGGAATGAGCAGTTCTTC

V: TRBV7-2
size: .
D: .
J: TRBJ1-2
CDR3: CASSLVGYNGYTF
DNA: TGTGCCAGCAGCTTAGTAGGGTATAATGGCTACACCTTC

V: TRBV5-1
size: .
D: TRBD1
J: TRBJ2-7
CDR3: CASSLGDRLAGEQYF
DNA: TGCGCCAGCAGCTTGGGGGACAGGCTGGCTGGCGAGCAGTACTTC

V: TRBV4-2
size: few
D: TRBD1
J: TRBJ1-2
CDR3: CASSHGTGLNYGYTF
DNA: TGTGCCAGCAGCCACGGGACAGGGCTTAACTATGGCTACACCTTC

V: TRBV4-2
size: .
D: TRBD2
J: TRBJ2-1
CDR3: CASSQIVRTSGNEQFF
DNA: TGTGCCAGCAGCCAAATCGTCCGGACTAGCGGGAATGAGCAGTTCTTC

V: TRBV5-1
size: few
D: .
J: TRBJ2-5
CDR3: CASSLDGGIQETQYF
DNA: TGCGCCAGCAGCTTGGACGGAGGGATCCAAGAGACCCAGTACTTC

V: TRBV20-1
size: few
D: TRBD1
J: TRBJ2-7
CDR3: CSASLPFDRGHEQYF
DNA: TGCAGTGCTAGCCTCCCCTTCGACAGGGGCCACGAGCAGTACTTC

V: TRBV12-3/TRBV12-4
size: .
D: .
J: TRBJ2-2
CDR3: CASSFIQPGELFF
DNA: TGTGCCAGCAGTTTCATCCAGCCCGGGGAGCTGTTTTTT

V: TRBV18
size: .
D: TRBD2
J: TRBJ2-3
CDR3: CASSPSGGDTQYF
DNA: TGTGCCAGCTCACCTAGCGGGGGAGATACGCAGTATTTT

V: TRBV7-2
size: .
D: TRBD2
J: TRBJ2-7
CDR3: CASSLDFSGREQYF
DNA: TGTGCCAGCAGCTTAGATTTTAGCGGGCGCGAGCAGTACTTC

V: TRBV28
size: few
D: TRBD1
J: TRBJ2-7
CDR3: CASSLGTVPYEQYF
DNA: TGTGCCAGCAGTTTAGGGACAGTCCCCTACGAGCAGTACTTC

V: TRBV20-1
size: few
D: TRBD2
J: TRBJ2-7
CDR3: CSASSGGASGYEQYF
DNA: TGCAGTGCTAGTAGCGGGGGGGCCTCGGGCTACGAGCAGTACTTC

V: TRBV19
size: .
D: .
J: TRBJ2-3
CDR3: CASSIGFASTDTQYF
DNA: TGTGCCAGTAGTATCGGATTCGCTAGCACAGATACGCAGTATTTT

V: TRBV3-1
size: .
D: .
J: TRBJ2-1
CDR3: CASSRGIINEQFF
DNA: TGTGCCAGCAGCCGAGGGATAATCAATGAGCAGTTCTTC

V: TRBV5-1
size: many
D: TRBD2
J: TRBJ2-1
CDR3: CASDSGSLNEQFF
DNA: TGCGCCAGTGATAGCGGGAGCCTCAATGAGCAGTTCTTC

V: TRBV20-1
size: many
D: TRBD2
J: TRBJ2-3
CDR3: CSAALLAGGGDTQYF
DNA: TGCAGTGCTGCCTTACTAGCGGGAGGAGGGGATACGCAGTATTTT

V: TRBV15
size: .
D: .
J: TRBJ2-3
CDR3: CATSRDGGSTDTQYF
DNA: TGTGCCACCAGCAGAGATGGGGGGAGTACAGATACGCAGTATTTT

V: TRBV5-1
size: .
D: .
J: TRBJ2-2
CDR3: CASMNRDTGELFF
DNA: TGCGCCAGCATGAACAGGGACACCGGGGAGCTGTTTTTT

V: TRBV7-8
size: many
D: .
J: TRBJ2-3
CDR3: CASSLGRRDTQYF
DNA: TGTGCCAGCAGCTTAGGACGACGGGATACGCAGTATTTT

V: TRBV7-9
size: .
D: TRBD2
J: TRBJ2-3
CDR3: CASSSSGLAGYTDTQYF
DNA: TGTGCCAGCAGCTCGAGTGGGCTAGCGGGGTACACAGATACGCAGTATTTT

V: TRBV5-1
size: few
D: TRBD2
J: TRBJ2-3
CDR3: CASSRLAGADTQYF
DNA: TGCGCCAGCAGCCGACTAGCGGGAGCAGATACGCAGTATTTT

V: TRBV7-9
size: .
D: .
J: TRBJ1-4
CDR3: CASSLDAGEKLFF
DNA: TGTGCCAGCAGCTTAGACGCAGGCGAAAAACTGTTTTTT

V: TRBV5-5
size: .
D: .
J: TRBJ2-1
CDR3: CASSLAPDPSYNEQFF
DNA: TGTGCCAGCAGCTTGGCCCCGGACCCCTCCTACAATGAGCAGTTCTTC

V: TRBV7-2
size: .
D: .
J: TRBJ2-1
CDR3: CASGVGGGRKNEQFF
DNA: TGTGCCAGCGGGGTAGGAGGGGGGCGCAAAAATGAGCAGTTCTTC

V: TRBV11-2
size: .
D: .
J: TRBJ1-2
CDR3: CASSEWGGYGYTF
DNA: TGTGCCAGCAGTGAATGGGGTGGCTATGGCTACACCTTC

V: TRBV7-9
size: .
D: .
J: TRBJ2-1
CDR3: CASQTTPVISGTYNEQFF
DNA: TGTGCCAGCCAAACTACCCCCGTTATTAGCGGAACCTACAATGAGCAGTTCTTC

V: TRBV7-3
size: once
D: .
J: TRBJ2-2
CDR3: CASSKFRAGELFF
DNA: TGTGCCAGCAGCAAGTTCAGGGCCGGGGAGCTGTTTTTT

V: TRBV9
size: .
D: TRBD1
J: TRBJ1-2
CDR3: CASSENRGWSGYTF
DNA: TGTGCCAGCAGCGAAAACAGGGGATGGTCAGGCTACACCTTC

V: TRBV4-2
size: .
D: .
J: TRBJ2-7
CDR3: CASSQVMGQLEYF
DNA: TGTGCCAGCAGCCAAGTAATGGGTCAGCTTGAGTACTTC

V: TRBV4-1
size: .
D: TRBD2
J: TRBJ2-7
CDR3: CASSWERGGAYEQYF
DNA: TGCGCCAGCAGCTGGGAGCGGGGGGGCGCCTACGAGCAGTACTTC

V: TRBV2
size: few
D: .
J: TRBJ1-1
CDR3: CASSDQGMNTEAFF
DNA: TGTGCCAGCAGTGATCAGGGGATGAACACTGAAGCTTTCTTT

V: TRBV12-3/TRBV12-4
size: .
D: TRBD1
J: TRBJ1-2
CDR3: CASRNPGQGGYGYTF
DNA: TGTGCCAGCAGGAACCCGGGACAGGGGGGATATGGCTACACCTTC

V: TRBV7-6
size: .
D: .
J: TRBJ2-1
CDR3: CASSRDRLNEQFF
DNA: TGTGCCAGCAGCAGGGACCGTTTGAATGAGCAGTTCTTC

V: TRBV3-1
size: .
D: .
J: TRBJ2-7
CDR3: CASSPGLAEQYF
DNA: TGTGCCAGCAGCCCCGGACTGGCCGAGCAGTACTTC

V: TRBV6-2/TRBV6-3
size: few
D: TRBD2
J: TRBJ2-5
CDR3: CASSWGDSGDQETQYF
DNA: TGTGCCAGCAGTTGGGGTGATAGCGGGGATCAAGAGACCCAGTACTTC

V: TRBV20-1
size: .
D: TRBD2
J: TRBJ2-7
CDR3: CSAPGLAESSYEQYF
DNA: TGCAGTGCTCCTGGACTAGCGGAGAGCTCCTACGAGCAGTACTTC

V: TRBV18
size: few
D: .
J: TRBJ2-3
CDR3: CASSPDGTDTQYF
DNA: TGTGCCAGCTCACCAGACGGAACAGATACGCAGTATTTT

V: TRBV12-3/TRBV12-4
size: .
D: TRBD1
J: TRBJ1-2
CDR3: CASSTGTGNYGYTF
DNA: TGTGCCAGCAGCACCGGGACAGGGAACTATGGCTACACCTTC

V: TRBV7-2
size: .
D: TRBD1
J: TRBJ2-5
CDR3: CASSLEGQGAAAETQYF
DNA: TGTGCCAGCAGCTTAGAGGGACAGGGGGCAGCTGCAGAGACCCAGTACTTC

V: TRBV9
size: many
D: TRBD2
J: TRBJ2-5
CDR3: CASSLTSVQETQYF
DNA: TGTGCCAGCAGCCTTACTAGCGTTCAAGAGACCCAGTACTTC

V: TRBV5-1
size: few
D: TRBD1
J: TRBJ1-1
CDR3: CASSPRQGPSTEAFF
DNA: TGCGCCAGCAGCCCCCGACAGGGACCGAGCACTGAAGCTTTCTTT

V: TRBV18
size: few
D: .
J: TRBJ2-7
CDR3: CASSSGSSYEQYF
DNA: TGTGCCAGCTCATCGGGAAGCTCCTACGAGCAGTACTTC

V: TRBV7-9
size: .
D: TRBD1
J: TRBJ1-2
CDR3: CASSLGQGGGYGYTF
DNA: TGTGCCAGCAGCCTGGGACAGGGGGGAGGCTATGGCTACACCTTC